This TCR beta chain appears in the sequencing data of a study of beta chain features in type 1 diabetes. Notes on this clone: Its cognate antigen is unknown.

General study results and limits: Type 1 diabetes patients showed a moderate but significant shortening of TCRB CDR3s in all four CD4+ subsets. Among patients, naive, central memory and Treg TCRB repertoires appeared more similar than among healthy donors. PCR might favor shorter templates, but any such skew would affect patients and controls equally.

There are 13 residues in the CDR3. Trimming took 4 bases from V and 2 from J, leaving 8 bases between them. Germline CDR1 reads SNHLY; CDR2 reads FYNNEI. Sequencing targeted expressed TCRB transcripts, as all isolated RNA had been reverse transcribed. Roughly 3.6 million reads were obtained on average from naive, central memory and regulatory T cell samples. Sequenced by immunoSEQ multiplex PCR; TCRdb stores in-frame clones only, minus some. The repertoire holds approximately 130,000 clones, with 15% to 20% as singletons. Sorted CD4+ subsets: naive, central memory, regulatory, stem cell-like memory (CD45RO/CCR7/CD25/CD127/CD95/CD27 panel).

The chain has TRBV2 and TRBJ2-5, with a weak D call TRBD2 (6 bases). The source material was central memory CD4+ T cells from blood. This receptor was identified in a man aged 18 to 35 with type 1 diabetes. As DNA, the CDR3 is TGTGCCAGCAGTGGTAGCGGACAAGAGACCCAGTACTTC. It is translated as CASSGSGQETQYF.